These 15 T cell receptor beta chains share one sample of origin, sequenced in a study of CD8 T cells in Susac syndrome. Reverse transcription of about 0.5 to 1 ug RNA was carried out with random hexamers. TCRdb fed the immunoSEQ multiplex PCR reads into MiXCR, producing one record per CDR3 protein. The table records approximately 150,000 distinct CDR3 sequences, about 95% of them present only once. The sequenced sample was CD4+ T cells from PBMCs. The receptors shown here come from a human donor with multiple sclerosis.

This chain uses TRBV9 with TRBJ1-5; perhaps TRBD1 as D (5 bases). The V gene's germline CDR1 is SGDLS and CDR2 YYNGEE. The CDR3 is 14 amino acids. Trimming removed 4 bases at V and 5 bases at J, with 13 bases between. The chain's CDR3 is CASSPGDADQPQHF. The CDR3 DNA is TGTGCCAGCAGCCCCGGGGACGCGGATCAGCCCCAGCATTTT.

The J gene is TRBJ2-3, the V gene TRBV27; 7 positions match TRBD1. Per germline, CDR1 MNHEY and CDR2 SMNVEV (reference sequence). The CDR3 length is 14 residues. J was trimmed by 8 bases and V by 6 bases; bases with no gene match: 11. CDR3: CASSLTGIGGTQYF. Written as DNA, the CDR3 is TGTGCCAGCAGCCTGACAGGGATCGGTGGTACGCAGTATTTT.

The CDR3: CSAIPGRSGDTQYF. CDR3 DNA sequence: TGCAGTGCTATTCCAGGGCGCTCAGGAGATACGCAGTATTTT. The chain joins TRBV20-1 to TRBJ2-3; D may be TRBD1 (5 bases). This CDR3 spans 14 amino acids. Trimming removed 4 bases from V and 5 bases from J, with 16 bases in between. The germline CDR1 and CDR2 sequences are DFQATT and SNEGSKA (reference sequence).

The V call is TRBV27, the J call TRBJ1-2; no clear D gene. Trimming cost V 8 bases and J 7 bases, with 20 bases left between them. The CDR3 has 14 residues. Germline CDR1 is MNHEY and CDR2 is SMNVEV (reference sequence). In DNA, the CDR3 is TGTGCCAGCCGTACGAATCACCCGACCGCTGGCTACACCTTC. Translating it yields CASRTNHPTAGYTF.

The gene calls are TRBV3-1 and TRBJ2-3; 7 bases map to TRBD2. CDR3 length equals 13 residues. The junction had 10 bases not matched to a gene; V was cut back by 11 bases and J by 5 bases. CDR1 is LGHDT and CDR2 is YNNKEL in the germline V gene (reference sequence). The DNA for the CDR3 is TGTGCCTCCGAGGGAGGGGCTGAAGATACGCAGTATTTT. Its translation is CASEGGAEDTQYF.

The chain combines TRBV12-3 or TRBV12-4 with TRBJ2-2; possible D gene TRBD2, 5 bases. CDR3 length: 13 amino acids. V shed 4 bases and J shed 7 bases, with 10 bases lying between them. In nucleotides, the CDR3 is TGTGCCAGCAGTTCACTAGTTGGCGGGGAGCTGTTTTTT. Its translation: CASSSLVGGELFF.

The chain recombines TRBV3-1 with TRBJ2-4, with unresolved D. The CDR3 loop spans 15 amino acids. Trimming removed 3 bases at V and 0 bases at J, with 9 bases between. CDR1 LGHDT and CDR2 YNNKEL come from the germline V gene (reference sequence). CDR3 loop: CASSHKLRAKNIQYF. The CDR3 DNA sequence: TGTGCCAGCAGCCACAAACTTCGAGCCAAAAACATTCAGTACTTC.

The V and J genes are TRBV29-1 and TRBJ1-2; perhaps TRBD1 as D (6 bases). CDR3 length equals 17 residues. Germline CDR1 SQVTM, CDR2 ANQGSEA. V shed 3 bases and J shed 8 bases, with 28 bases lying between them. CDR3 loop: CSVDLSGRGLVAGGYTF. CDR3 DNA: TGCAGCGTTGATCTTTCGGGCAGGGGCCTCGTCGCCGGCGGCTACACCTTC.

The chain employs TRBV6-2 or TRBV6-3 and TRBJ2-7; TRBD2 is a possible D gene (6 bases). Trimming took 1 base from V and 2 from J, leaving 15 bases between them. The germline V gene has CDR1 MNHEY and CDR2 SVGEGT. CDR3 length: 16 residues. CDR3 loop: CASSYLPPGVTYEQYF. In DNA, the CDR3 is TGTGCCAGCAGTTACTTACCCCCGGGGGTGACCTACGAGCAGTACTTC.

The chain recombines TRBV5-1 with TRBJ1-4; D possibly corresponds to TRBD1 (6 bases). Trimming stripped 4 bases from V and 1 base from J, with 8 bases between. Germline CDR1 and CDR2: SGHRS and YFSETQ. The CDR3 loop spans 14 amino acids. CDR3 residues: CASSKGGTNEKLFF. DNA for the CDR3: TGCGCCAGCAGCAAAGGGGGAACTAATGAAAAACTGTTTTTT. Complete variable domain (other parts from reference TRBV5-1 and TRBJ1-4): KAGVTQTPRYLIKTRGQQVTLSCSPISGHRSVSWYQQTPGQGLQFLFEYFSETQRNKGNFPGRFSGRQFSNSRSEMNVSTLELGDSALYLCASSKGGTNEKLFFGSGTQLSVL.

The chain recombines TRBV7-2 with TRBJ2-7, with D tentatively TRBD2 (6 bases). This CDR3 region has 15 residues. V shed 5 bases and J shed 0 bases, with 14 bases lying between them. The germline gives CDR1 SGHTA, CDR2 FQGNSA. CDR3 DNA: TGTGCCAGCAGCCCCTCCCGGGGGAGCTCCTACGAGCAGTACTTC. It is translated as CASSPSRGSSYEQYF.

This clonotype is a singleton in its sample. The gene calls are TRBV9 and TRBJ2-1; 12 bases are a match to TRBD2. The length of the CDR3 is 16 residues. Germline V lookup: CDR1 SGDLS, CDR2 YYNGEE. The V gene end was trimmed by 4 bases and the J gene end by 8 bases; junction bases not matched to a gene: 10. The CDR3 is CASSSRLAGGNYEQFF. For the CDR3, the DNA is TGTGCCAGCAGCTCACGTCTAGCGGGAGGGAATTATGAGCAGTTCTTC.

The V gene is TRBV2, the J gene TRBJ2-1; D is possibly TRBD2 (6 bases). This CDR3 comprises 14 residues. The germline V and J ends were trimmed by 6 bases and 6 bases, with 15 bases remaining between them. Germline CDR1 is SNHLY and CDR2 is FYNNEI. In DNA form, the CDR3 reads TGTGCCAGCAGCGCGGGATCTTGGGGCAATGAGCAGTTCTTC. Residues: CASSAGSWGNEQFF.

The genes are TRBV29-1 and TRBJ1-5; TRBD1 matches 8 bases. The CDR3 has 17 residues. Germline V gene data show CDR1 as SQVTM and CDR2 as ANQGSEA. J gave up 4 bases and V 3 bases, and 14 bases lay outside the gene matches. CDR3 protein: CSVEGPLGTGLNQPQHF. The CDR3 DNA is TGCAGCGTTGAGGGCCCCCTCGGGACAGGCTTGAATCAGCCCCAGCATTTT. The complete variable domain, with remaining parts taken from reference TRBV29-1 and TRBJ1-5, reads SAVISQKPSRDICQRGTSLTIQCQVDSQVTMMFWYRQQPGQSLTLIATANQGSEATYESGFVIDKFPISRPNLTFSTLTVSNMSPEDSSIYLCSVEGPLGTGLNQPQHFGDGTRLSIL.

This rearrangement joins TRBV27 to TRBJ2-4; D gene ambiguous. Germline-derived CDR1 and CDR2 are MNHEY and SMNVEV (reference sequence). The CDR3 has 15 amino acids. V was clipped by 5 bases and J by 2 bases, with 13 bases between them. CDR3: CASSLTVTPKNIQYF. As DNA, the CDR3 is TGTGCCAGCAGTCTGACCGTCACCCCCAAAAACATTCAGTACTTC.